The entry below describes one T cell receptor beta chain. This record comes from a study of T cells in Graves' hyperthyroidism and ophthalmopathy. The CDR3 covers 14 residues. Trimming took 4 bases from V and 0 from J, leaving 9 bases between them. Newly diagnosed hyperthyroidism patients aged 18 to 65 years had disease lasting under 2 months. Uncontrolled infections, other autoimmune diseases, pregnancy or lactation led to exclusion of patients. From RNA transcripts, TCR beta CDR3 regions were amplified. A first-round RT-PCR of the TCR CDR3 used the HTBI primer set. One entry per CDR3 protein results from TCRdb running MiXCR on the multiplex PCR reads. In the table there are 690,000 or so distinct CDR3 sequences, around 20% of which are singletons.

The clonotype originates from a woman aged 45-59 years with Graves' hyperthyroidism that later progressed to Graves' ophthalmopathy. Sequencing input: blood. V gene TRBV12-3 or TRBV12-4 combines with J gene TRBJ1-2; a weak D match, TRBD1 (5 bases). CDR3 amino acids: CASSSGHPNYGYTF. The CDR3 bases are TGTGCCAGCAGTTCCGGACACCCTAACTATGGCTACACCTTC.